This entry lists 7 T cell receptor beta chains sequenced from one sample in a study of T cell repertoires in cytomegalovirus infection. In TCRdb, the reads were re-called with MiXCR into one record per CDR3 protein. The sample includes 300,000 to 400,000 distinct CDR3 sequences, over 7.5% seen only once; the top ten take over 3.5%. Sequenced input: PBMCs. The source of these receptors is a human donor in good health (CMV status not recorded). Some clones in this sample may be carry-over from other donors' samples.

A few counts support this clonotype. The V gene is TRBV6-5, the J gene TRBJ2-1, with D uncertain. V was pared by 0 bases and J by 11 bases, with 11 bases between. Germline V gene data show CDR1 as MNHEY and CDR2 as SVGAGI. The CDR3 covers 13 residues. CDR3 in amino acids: CASSYSMGRQQFF. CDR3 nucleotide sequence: TGTGCCAGCAGTTACTCGATGGGCCGGCAGCAGTTCTTC.

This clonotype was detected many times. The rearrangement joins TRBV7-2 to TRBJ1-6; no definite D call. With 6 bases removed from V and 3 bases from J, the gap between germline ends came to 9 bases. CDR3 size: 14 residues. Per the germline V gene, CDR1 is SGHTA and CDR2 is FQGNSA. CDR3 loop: CASRVGNYNSPLHF. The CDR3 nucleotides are TGTGCCAGCAGGGTTGGAAACTATAATTCACCCCTCCACTTT. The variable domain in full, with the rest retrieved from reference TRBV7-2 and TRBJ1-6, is GAGVSQSPSNKVTEKGKDVELRCDPISGHTALYWYRQSLGQGLEFLIYFQGNSAPDKSGLPSDRFSAERTGGSVSTLTIQRTQQEDSAVYLCASRVGNYNSPLHFGNGTRLTVT.

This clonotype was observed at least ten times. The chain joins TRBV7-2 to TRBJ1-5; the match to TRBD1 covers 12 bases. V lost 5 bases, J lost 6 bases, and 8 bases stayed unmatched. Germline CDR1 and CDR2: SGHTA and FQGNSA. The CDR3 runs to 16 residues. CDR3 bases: TGTGCCAGCAGCGCAAGGGGACAGGGGGCAGCTCAGCCCCAGCATTTT. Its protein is CASSARGQGAAQPQHF.

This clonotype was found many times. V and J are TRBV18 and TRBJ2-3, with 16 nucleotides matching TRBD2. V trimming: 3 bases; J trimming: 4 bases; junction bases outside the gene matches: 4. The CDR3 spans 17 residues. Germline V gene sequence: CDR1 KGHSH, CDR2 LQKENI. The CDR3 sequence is CASSPPGLAGGPDTQYF. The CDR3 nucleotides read TGTGCCAGCTCACCGCCGGGACTAGCGGGAGGGCCAGATACGCAGTATTTT.

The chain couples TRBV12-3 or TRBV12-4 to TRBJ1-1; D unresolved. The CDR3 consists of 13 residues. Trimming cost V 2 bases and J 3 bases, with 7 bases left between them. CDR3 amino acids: CASSLNGYTEAFF. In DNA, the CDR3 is TGTGCCAGCAGTTTAAACGGGTACACTGAAGCTTTCTTT.

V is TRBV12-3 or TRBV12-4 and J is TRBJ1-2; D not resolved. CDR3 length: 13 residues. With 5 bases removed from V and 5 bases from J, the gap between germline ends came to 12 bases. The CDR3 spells CASSQMLQYGYTF. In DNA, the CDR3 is TGTGCCAGCAGTCAAATGCTCCAGTATGGCTACACCTTC.

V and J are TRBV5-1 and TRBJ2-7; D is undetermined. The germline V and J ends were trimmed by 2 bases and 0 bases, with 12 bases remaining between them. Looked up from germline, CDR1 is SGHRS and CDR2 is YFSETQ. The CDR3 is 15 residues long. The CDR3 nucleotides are TGCGCCAGCAGCTTCTCGCCAGGTATCTCCTACGAGCAGTACTTC. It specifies CASSFSPGISYEQYF.